The 12 T cell receptor beta chains in this list originate from one sample, sequenced in a study of yellow fever vaccine responses in identical twins. Via MiXCR, TCRdb re-called the RT-PCR reads, giving one row per CDR3 protein. The data contain under 3,000 distinct CDR3 sequences, approximately 84% of them seen just once; the ten biggest clones take up less than 3.5%. Sequenced material: T cells from blood (PBMCs), unsorted or a sorted subset (not recorded which), taken before or after yellow fever vaccination (not recorded which). The receptors were gathered from a young woman who received the yellow fever vaccine.

The genes are TRBV18 and TRBJ2-3; no firm D call. Per germline, CDR1 KGHSH and CDR2 LQKENI. The length of the CDR3 is 12 residues. V was cut by 4 bases and J by 1 base, with 3 bases left in between. The CDR3, as DNA: TGTGCCAGCTCACTGGGCACAGATACGCAGTATTTT. Translating gives CASSLGTDTQYF.

The genes are TRBV29-1 and TRBJ1-1; no clear D. The ends were cut back, 5 bases at V and 4 bases at J, with 11 bases in the middle. Per the germline V gene, CDR1 is SQVTM and CDR2 is ANQGSEA. The CDR3 totals 12 residues. The CDR3 coding sequence is TGCAGCGTTTTGGGTATTCGCACTGAAGCTTTCTTT. Protein: CSVLGIRTEAFF.

The chain recombines TRBV19 with TRBJ2-5; 8 nucleotides agree with TRBD2. Germline V lookup: CDR1 LNHDA, CDR2 SQIVND (reference sequence). The junction had 7 bases not matched to a gene; V was cut back by 3 bases and J by 4 bases. This CDR3 is 15 amino acids long. The CDR3 DNA reads as TGTGCCAGTAGTATCTCTGGGCTAGCGGGAGAGACCCAGTACTTC. Protein: CASSISGLAGETQYF.

V gene TRBV3-1 combines with J gene TRBJ2-7; D gene uncertain. Germline-derived CDR1 and CDR2 are LGHDT and YNNKEL (reference sequence). The CDR3 runs 13 residues. Deletions cut 0 bases from V and 6 bases from J, with 9 bases between. The CDR3 loop reads CASSQDPVGEQYV. Written as DNA, the CDR3 is TGTGCCAGCAGCCAAGATCCGGTCGGCGAGCAGTACGTC.

In DNA form, the CDR3 reads TGTGCCAGCAGCTTTACTGTCGGGACGACACGCACAGATACGCAGTATTTT. This gives the protein CASSFTVGTTRTDTQYF. V usage is TRBV7-6 and J usage is TRBJ2-3; D may match TRBD1 or TRBD2 (5 bases each). V was cut by 3 bases and J by 1 base, with 17 bases left in between. The CDR3 length is 17 residues. Germline CDR1 reads SGHVS; CDR2 reads FNYEAQ. The full variable domain, completed using reference TRBV7-6 and TRBJ2-3, is GAGVSQSPRYKVTKRGQDVALRCDPISGHVSLYWYRQALGQGPEFLTYFNYEAQQDKSGLPNDRFSAERPEGSISTLTIQRTEQRDSAMYRCASSFTVGTTRTDTQYFGPGTRLTVL.

The gene calls are TRBV12-3 or TRBV12-4 and TRBJ1-1; possibly TRBD1 for D (6 bases). V was trimmed by 9 bases and J by 4 bases, leaving 21 bases between them. The CDR3 length is 15 residues. CDR3 residues: CASRGALQGFTEAFF. The CDR3 DNA sequence: TGTGCCAGTAGGGGGGCCCTCCAGGGATTCACTGAAGCTTTCTTT.

The chain employs TRBV19 and TRBJ2-1; 8 bases are shared with TRBD2. CDR3 length equals 16 residues. Germline values: CDR1 LNHDA, CDR2 SQIVND (reference sequence). V lost 1 base and J lost 7; bases outside the gene matches: 9. The CDR3 nucleotides read TGTGCCAGTAGTATAGGGGATAGCGGGGCTCGGAATGAGCAGTTCTTC. Its translation is CASSIGDSGARNEQFF.

The chain recombines TRBV20-1 with TRBJ1-4; tentative D call: TRBD1 (6 bases). In germline, CDR1 is DFQATT, CDR2 SNEGSKA (reference sequence). V lost 6 bases to trimming and J lost 7 bases, with 18 bases between them. The CDR3 sequence is 14 residues long. The CDR3 DNA is TGCAGTGCGAACGACAGGCAGGGTGGTGAAAAACTGTTTTTT. As protein: CSANDRQGGEKLFF.

This clonotype was counted only a few times. The V gene is TRBV7-2, the J gene TRBJ2-3; unclear D gene. Looked up from germline, CDR1 is SGHTA and CDR2 is FQGNSA. The CDR3 contains 11 residues. Trimming cost V 5 bases and J 2 bases, with 2 bases left between them. In DNA form, the CDR3 reads TGTGCCAGCAGCCCCACAGATACGCAGTATTTT. It specifies CASSPTDTQYF.

The rearrangement uses TRBV24-1 and TRBJ1-2; no reliable D call. Germline CDR1 and CDR2: KGHDR and SFDVKD. The length of the CDR3 is 11 residues. Deletions cut 6 bases from V and 2 bases from J, with 3 bases between. This CDR3 reads CATSKNYGYTF. The CDR3 bases are TGTGCCACCAGTAAAAACTATGGCTACACCTTC.

The chain links TRBV5-4 to TRBJ2-1; 11 bases are shared with TRBD2. The CDR3 length is 14 residues. CDR1 SGHNT and CDR2 YYREEE come from the germline V gene (reference sequence). V gave up 7 bases and J gave up 5 bases; unmatched junction bases: 5. This CDR3 reads CASAPSGRNNEQFF. DNA of the CDR3: TGTGCCAGCGCCCCTAGCGGGAGGAACAATGAGCAGTTCTTC.

The rearrangement links TRBV6-2 or TRBV6-3 to TRBJ1-4, with 9 bases identical to TRBD1. CDR1 MNHEY and CDR2 SVGEGT come from the germline V gene. The CDR3 runs 15 residues. The V and J ends lost 0 bases and 8 bases, in that order; junction bases with no gene match: 4. This CDR3 is CASSYSDRGTEKLFF. CDR3 DNA sequence: TGTGCCAGCAGTTACTCGGACAGGGGAACCGAAAAACTGTTTTTT.